Listed here is a single T cell receptor beta chain. Its antigen is undetermined. The source of the sample is a study of cytomegalovirus exposure and HLA in healthy donors. The study, taken as a whole, reports: Testing in vitro showed a few CMV-associated chains specific for CMV antigens.

The PCR made use of 60 Vbeta and 13 Jbeta primers. Data came from immunoSEQ multiplex PCR; TCRdb stores just in-frame clones and leaves some out. In the table there are about 200,000 clones, about 80% of which are singletons. The ends were cut back, 4 bases at V and 4 bases at J, with 17 bases in the middle. Germline V gene data show CDR1 as MGHRA and CDR2 as YSYEKL. The CDR3 spans 15 residues. The sequenced sample was PBMCs. The chain links TRBV4-1 to TRBJ2-7; D possibly corresponds to TRBD2 (6 bases). This TCR was recovered from a woman in her thirties or forties in good health and CMV-seronegative. Written as DNA, the CDR3 is TGCGCCAGCAGCCCATGGGCGGGACGTAGTTACGAGCAGTACGTC. It is translated as CASSPWAGRSYEQYV.